Listed below are T cell receptor beta chains from one sample, sequenced in a study of T cell responses to AZD1222 COVID-19 vaccine. Sequencing was performed with immunoSEQ multiplex PCR; in TCRdb, only in-frame clones are kept and a portion is missing. The sample lists 90,000 to 130,000 clones, about 85% occurring once. The sample here was peripheral blood, taken on day 0 of AZD1222 vaccination. Receptors were obtained from an adult in good health. Both conserved end residues are part of each CDR3. The D gene is left open where the match is weak. Where a row states a size, it is once, few, many or the class of an expanded clone; other rows omit it.

D: TRBD1
V: TRBV2
size: -
J: TRBJ1-5
DNA: TGTGCCAGCAGCGGACAGGGGCCGAGCAATCAGCCCCAGCATTTT
CDR3: CASSGQGPSNQPQHF

D: -
V: TRBV5-1
size: -
J: TRBJ2-7
DNA: TGCGCCAGCACAGATGACCGGGACTGGATCGAGCAGTACTTC
CDR3: CASTDDRDWIEQYF

D: -
V: TRBV5-5
size: once
J: TRBJ2-1
DNA: TGTGCCAGCAAACAGCCTAGCTCCTACAATGAGCAGTTCTTC
CDR3: CASKQPSSYNEQFF

D: TRBD2
V: TRBV6-4
size: -
J: TRBJ2-7
DNA: TGTGCCAGCAGTCCAAGCGGGAGTGGATTGCGGTACTTC
CDR3: CASSPSGSGLRYF

D: -
V: TRBV10-2
size: once
J: TRBJ1-1
DNA: TGCGCCAGCAGTGAAGGGGATATCACTGAAGCTTTCTTT
CDR3: CASSEGDITEAFF

D: -
V: TRBV18
size: -
J: TRBJ1-2
DNA: TGTGCCAGCTCACTCCAGCGGTCATCGACTGGCTACACCTTC
CDR3: CASSLQRSSTGYTF

D: -
V: TRBV9
size: -
J: TRBJ1-6
DNA: TGTGCCAGCAGCGTCCGGGACCGCCTTACACCCCTCCACTTT
CDR3: CASSVRDRLTPLHF

D: -
V: TRBV28
size: -
J: TRBJ2-7
DNA: TGTGCCAGCAGTTTATTCTCCTACGAGCAGTACTTC
CDR3: CASSLFSYEQYF

D: TRBD2
V: TRBV14
size: once
J: TRBJ2-1
DNA: TGTGCCAGCAGCCATAGAGGGACTAGCGGCCCCTACAATGAGCAGTTCTTC
CDR3: CASSHRGTSGPYNEQFF

D: -
V: TRBV7-2
size: -
J: TRBJ2-7
DNA: TGTGCCAGCAGCTCCTATTTGGACCATCGGGAGTACTTC
CDR3: CASSSYLDHREYF

D: -
V: TRBV6-5
size: -
J: TRBJ1-6
DNA: TGTGCCAGCACTGCTACAACGGGGGCTTCACCCCTCCACTTT
CDR3: CASTATTGASPLHF

D: TRBD2
V: TRBV15
size: -
J: TRBJ2-2
DNA: TGTGCCACCAGCAGAGAAAAGGGACTAGTTACGGCCGGGGAGCTGTTTTTT
CDR3: CATSREKGLVTAGELFF

D: -
V: TRBV11-1
size: -
J: TRBJ2-4
DNA: TGTGCCAGCAGCCCCACCCAAGAGATAGGCAAAAACATTCAGTACTTC
CDR3: CASSPTQEIGKNIQYF

D: -
V: TRBV7-6
size: -
J: TRBJ2-7
DNA: TGTGCCAGCAGCTTAGCGAGAAACGGGAGCTCCTACGAGCAGTACTTC
CDR3: CASSLARNGSSYEQYF

D: -
V: TRBV5-4
size: -
J: TRBJ1-4
DNA: TGTGCCAGCAGCTCCGTGACGGGAGGCAATGAAAAACTGTTTTTT
CDR3: CASSSVTGGNEKLFF

D: TRBD2
V: TRBV15
size: -
J: TRBJ2-7
DNA: TGTGCCACCAGCAGGCCAGCGGGAGTACTGGGCGAGCAGTACTTC
CDR3: CATSRPAGVLGEQYF

D: -
V: TRBV5-6
size: -
J: TRBJ1-2
DNA: TGTGCCAGCAGCTTAAGCTATGGCTACACCTTC
CDR3: CASSLSYGYTF

D: -
V: TRBV6-5
size: -
J: TRBJ2-7
DNA: TGTGCCAGCAGGGTCCCCGAAAAGCGCTACGAGCAGTACTTC
CDR3: CASRVPEKRYEQYF

D: TRBD2
V: TRBV30
size: -
J: TRBJ2-5
DNA: TGTGCCTGTCGAAGACTAGCGGCTCAAGAGACCCAGTACTTC
CDR3: CACRRLAAQETQYF

D: -
V: TRBV11-3
size: -
J: TRBJ2-7
DNA: TGTGCCAGCAGCGACGGCCGGGCCTCCTACGAGCAGTACTTC
CDR3: CASSDGRASYEQYF

D: -
V: TRBV18
size: -
J: TRBJ1-2
DNA: TGTGCCAGCTCACTCCGTCAAGACCCCGCTAACTATGGCTACACCTTC
CDR3: CASSLRQDPANYGYTF

D: -
V: TRBV30
size: -
J: TRBJ1-1
DNA: TGTGCCTGGACCCCCGGGACACCCATGAACACTGAAGCTTTCTTT
CDR3: CAWTPGTPMNTEAFF

D: TRBD2
V: TRBV19
size: -
J: TRBJ2-3
DNA: TGTGCCAGTAGGGCCGGGACTAGCGGCACTACGCAGTATTTT
CDR3: CASRAGTSGTTQYF

D: -
V: TRBV11-2
size: -
J: TRBJ1-1
DNA: TGTGCCAGCAGCTCCGGGGGAGGCTATAGGAACACTGAAGCTTTCTTT
CDR3: CASSSGGGYRNTEAFF

D: -
V: TRBV7-2
size: -
J: TRBJ1-1
DNA: TGTGCCAGCAGCTTAATTCCCACGAACACTGAAGCTTTCTTT
CDR3: CASSLIPTNTEAFF

D: -
V: TRBV7-8
size: -
J: TRBJ2-2
DNA: TGTGCCAGCAGCTTAGACTTGACAGCTAGTTTTAACACCGGGGAGCTGTTTTTT
CDR3: CASSLDLTASFNTGELFF

D: -
V: TRBV18
size: -
J: TRBJ1-6
DNA: TGTGCCAGCTCACCTATAGGGGATAATTCACCCCTCCACTTT
CDR3: CASSPIGDNSPLHF

D: -
V: TRBV25-1
size: -
J: TRBJ1-1
DNA: TGTGCCAGCAGTGAATATGGGCAGGGTAGATTCGCGGGTACTGAAGCTTTCTTT
CDR3: CASSEYGQGRFAGTEAFF

D: TRBD1
V: TRBV30
size: -
J: TRBJ1-5
DNA: TGTGCCTGGAGCCATCAGGGGGCTGGTCAGCCCCAGCATTTT
CDR3: CAWSHQGAGQPQHF

D: TRBD1
V: TRBV27
size: once
J: TRBJ1-3
DNA: TGTGCCAGCAGTGCGACAGGGGGGATTTCTGGAAACACCATATATTTT
CDR3: CASSATGGISGNTIYF

D: TRBD1
V: TRBV12-3/TRBV12-4
size: -
J: TRBJ1-5
DNA: TGTGCCAGTCTCGGACAGGGTCATCAGCCCCAGCATTTT
CDR3: CASLGQGHQPQHF

D: -
V: TRBV5-1
size: -
J: TRBJ2-7
DNA: TGCGCCAGCAGCTTGGATGGACTAAACTACGAGCAGTACTTC
CDR3: CASSLDGLNYEQYF

D: -
V: TRBV19
size: -
J: TRBJ2-1
DNA: TGTGCCAGTAGCCCGGTGGGGGATGAGCAGTTCTTC
CDR3: CASSPVGDEQFF

D: -
V: TRBV3-1/TRBV3-2
size: -
J: TRBJ1-2
DNA: TGTGCCAGCAGCCAGGAACCGGGACTGCGTGGCTACACCTTC
CDR3: CASSQEPGLRGYTF

D: TRBD2
V: TRBV10-3
size: few
J: TRBJ2-2
DNA: TGTGCCATCAGTGAGTCGAGACTAGCGGGCCCCGGGGGGACCGGGGAGCTGTTTTTT
CDR3: CAISESRLAGPGGTGELFF

D: -
V: TRBV7-2
size: -
J: TRBJ2-7
DNA: TGTGCCAGCAGCTTAGCGCGATGGGCGGGCCGGGATGTAGAGCAGTACTTC
CDR3: CASSLARWAGRDVEQYF

D: TRBD1
V: TRBV11-2
size: once
J: TRBJ1-6
DNA: TGTGCCAGCAGCTTGGGGACAGGGGATTCACCCCTCCACTTT
CDR3: CASSLGTGDSPLHF

D: -
V: TRBV7-2
size: -
J: TRBJ2-5
DNA: TGTGCCAGCAGCTTACTGGGGCAAGAGACCCAGTACTTC
CDR3: CASSLLGQETQYF

D: TRBD1
V: TRBV11-2
size: -
J: TRBJ1-5
DNA: TGTGCCAGCAGTCCACAGGGGAGAGGCAATCAGCCCCAGCATTTT
CDR3: CASSPQGRGNQPQHF

D: TRBD1
V: TRBV19
size: -
J: TRBJ2-2
DNA: TGTGCCAGTAGTACTTGGACAGGCAACACCGGGGAGCTGTTTTTT
CDR3: CASSTWTGNTGELFF

D: -
V: TRBV28
size: once
J: TRBJ1-2
DNA: TGTGCCAGCGACCAGGGAACTAACTATGGCTACACCTTC
CDR3: CASDQGTNYGYTF